The T cell receptor (beta chain) described here comes from a study of blood T cell repertoires in COVID-19. Study-level background: Acute and convalescent COVID-19 specimens originated in the United States, Italy and Spain.

The CDR3 length is 18 residues. Germline V gene data show CDR1 as LGHNA and CDR2 as YSLEER. Unmatched junction bases numbered 5, after V lost 0 bases and J lost 5 bases. In the source study's methods: Reference gene primer amplification yielded estimated nucleated cell counts. Generated by immunoSEQ multiplex PCR, the TCRdb table keeps only in-frame clones and is missing some. D and trimming come from the DNA, and the V and J calls and clone size come from that table. The sample lists approximately 280,000 clones, around 90% occurring once. The specimen was peripheral blood. This TCR came from a man between 18 and 29 years old with active or convalescent COVID-19. This chain joins TRBV4-3 and TRBJ2-3; 16 bases agree with TRBD2. The CDR3 reads CASSQDPGLAGGQDTQYF. DNA of the CDR3: TGCGCCAGCAGCCAAGACCCGGGACTAGCGGGGGGGCAAGATACGCAGTATTTT.